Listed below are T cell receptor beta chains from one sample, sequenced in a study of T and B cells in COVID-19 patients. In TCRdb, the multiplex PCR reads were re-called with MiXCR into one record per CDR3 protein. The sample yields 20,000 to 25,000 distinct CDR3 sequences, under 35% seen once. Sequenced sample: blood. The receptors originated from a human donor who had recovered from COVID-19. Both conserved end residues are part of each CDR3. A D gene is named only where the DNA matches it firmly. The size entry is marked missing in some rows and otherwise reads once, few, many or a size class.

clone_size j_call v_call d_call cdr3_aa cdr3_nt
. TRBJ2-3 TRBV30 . CAWSMSSRTDTQYF TGTGCCTGGAGTATGTCCTCAAGGACAGATACGCAGTATTTT
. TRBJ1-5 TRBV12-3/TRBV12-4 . CASSLEINQPQHF TGTGCCAGCAGTTTGGAGATCAATCAGCCCCAGCATTTT
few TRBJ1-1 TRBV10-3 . CAISDPQGSRAEAFF TGTGCCATCAGTGACCCCCAGGGCAGCAGGGCTGAAGCTTTCTTT
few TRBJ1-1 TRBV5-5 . CASSLALRSEAFF TGTGCCAGCAGCTTGGCGTTGCGGAGTGAAGCTTTCTTT
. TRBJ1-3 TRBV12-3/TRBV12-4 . CASAFDGGGPGNTIYF TGTGCCAGCGCCTTTGACGGGGGAGGTCCTGGAAACACCATATATTTT
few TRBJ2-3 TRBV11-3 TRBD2 CASSQSPSGGADTQYF TGTGCCAGCAGCCAGAGCCCTAGCGGGGGGGCAGATACGCAGTATTTT
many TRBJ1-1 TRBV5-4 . CASSPLPQGRNTEAFF TGTGCCAGCAGCCCCCTTCCACAGGGAAGGAACACTGAAGCTTTCTTT
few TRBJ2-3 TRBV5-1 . CASRRRTSTDTQYF TGCGCCAGCAGACGTCGGACTAGCACAGATACGCAGTATTTT
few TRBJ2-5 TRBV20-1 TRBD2 CSASGGGGYQETQYF TGCAGTGCTAGCGGCGGGGGGGGGTACCAAGAGACCCAGTACTTC
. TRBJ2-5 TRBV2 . CASTRAGRKQETQYF TGTGCCAGCACCAGAGCTGGGCGCAAACAAGAGACCCAGTACTTC
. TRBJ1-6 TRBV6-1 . CASKGMGDSNPNNSPLHF TGTGCCAGCAAGGGAATGGGGGATTCTAATCCGAATAATTCACCCCTCCACTTT
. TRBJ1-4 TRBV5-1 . CASSPAPGGLNEKLFF TGCGCCAGCAGCCCCGCCCCCGGCGGGCTGAATGAAAAACTGTTTTTT
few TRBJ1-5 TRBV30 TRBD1 CAWSVAGGRGSQPQHF TGTGCCTGGAGTGTCGCAGGGGGACGCGGGAGTCAGCCCCAGCATTTT
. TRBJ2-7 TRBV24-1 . CATLKTNTEGRYF TGTGCCACCCTAAAAACCAACACCGAGGGTCGGTACTTC
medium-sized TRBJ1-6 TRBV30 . CAWSVYQSSYNSPLHF TGTGCCTGGAGTGTATATCAAAGCTCCTATAATTCACCCCTCCACTTT
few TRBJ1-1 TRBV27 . CASSFRDTTEAFF TGTGCCAGCAGTTTCCGCGACACTACTGAAGCTTTCTTT
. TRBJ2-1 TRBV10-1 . CASSESLGGNEQFF TGCGCCAGCAGTGAGTCATTGGGGGGTAATGAGCAGTTCTTC
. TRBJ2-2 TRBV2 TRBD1 CASRLNRGAGTGELFF TGTGCCAGCAGGCTAAACAGGGGAGCTGGCACCGGGGAGCTGTTTTTT
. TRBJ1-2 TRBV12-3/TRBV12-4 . CASSFLTYDYTF TGTGCCAGCAGTTTCCTGACATACGACTACACCTTC
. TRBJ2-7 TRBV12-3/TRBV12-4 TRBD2 CASSLGRGGPYEQYF TGTGCCAGCAGTTTAGGTCGGGGGGGTCCCTACGAGCAGTACTTC
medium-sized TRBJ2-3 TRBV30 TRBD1 CACDRGKADTQYF TGTGCCTGCGACAGGGGGAAGGCAGATACGCAGTATTTT
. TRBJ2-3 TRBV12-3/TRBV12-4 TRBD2 CASSLWRGGQDTQYF TGTGCCAGCAGTTTATGGCGGGGGGGCCAAGATACGCAGTATTTT
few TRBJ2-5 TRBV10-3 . CATRVPGETQYF TGTGCCACCCGGGTCCCAGGGGAGACCCAGTACTTC
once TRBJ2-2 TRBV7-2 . CASSQFSPSTGELFF TGCGCCAGCAGCCAGTTTAGCCCATCAACCGGGGAGCTGTTTTTT
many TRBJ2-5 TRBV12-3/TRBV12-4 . CASSPKVAQYF TGTGCCAGCAGCCCTAAAGTGGCCCAGTACTTC